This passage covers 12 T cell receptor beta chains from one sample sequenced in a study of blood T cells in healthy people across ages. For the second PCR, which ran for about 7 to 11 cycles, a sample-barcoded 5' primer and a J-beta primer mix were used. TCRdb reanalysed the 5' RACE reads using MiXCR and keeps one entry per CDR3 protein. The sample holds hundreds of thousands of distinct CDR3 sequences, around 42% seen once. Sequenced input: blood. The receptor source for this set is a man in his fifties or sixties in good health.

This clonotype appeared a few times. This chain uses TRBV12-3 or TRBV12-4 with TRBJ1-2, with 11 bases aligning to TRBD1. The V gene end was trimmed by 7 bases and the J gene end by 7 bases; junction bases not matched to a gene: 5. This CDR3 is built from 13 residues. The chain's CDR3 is CASTQGQGGGYTF. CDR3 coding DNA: TGTGCCAGCACCCAGGGACAGGGGGGTGGCTACACCTTC.

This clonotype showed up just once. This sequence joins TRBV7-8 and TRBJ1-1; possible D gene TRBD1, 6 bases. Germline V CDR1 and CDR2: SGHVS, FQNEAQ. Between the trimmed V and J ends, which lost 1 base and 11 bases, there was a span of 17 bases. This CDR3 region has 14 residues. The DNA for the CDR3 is TGTGCCAGCAGCTTAGGGGGGGGCGCGGCTGGGGCTTTCTTT. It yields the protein CASSLGGGAAGAFF.

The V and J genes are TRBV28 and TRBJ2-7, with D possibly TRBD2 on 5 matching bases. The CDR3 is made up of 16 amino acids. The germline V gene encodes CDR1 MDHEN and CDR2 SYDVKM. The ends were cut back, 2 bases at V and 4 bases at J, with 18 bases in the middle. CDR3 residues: CASSLDMGVGFYEQYF. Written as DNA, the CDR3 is TGTGCCAGCAGTTTAGATATGGGAGTAGGGTTTTACGAGCAGTACTTC.

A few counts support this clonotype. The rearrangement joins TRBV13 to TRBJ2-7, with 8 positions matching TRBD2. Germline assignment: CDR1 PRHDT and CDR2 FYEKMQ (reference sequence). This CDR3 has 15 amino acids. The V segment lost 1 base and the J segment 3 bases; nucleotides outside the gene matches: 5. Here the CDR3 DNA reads TGTGCCAGCAGCTTAGCGCGGGGGGAGAACTACGAGCAGTACTTC. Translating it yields CASSLARGENYEQYF.

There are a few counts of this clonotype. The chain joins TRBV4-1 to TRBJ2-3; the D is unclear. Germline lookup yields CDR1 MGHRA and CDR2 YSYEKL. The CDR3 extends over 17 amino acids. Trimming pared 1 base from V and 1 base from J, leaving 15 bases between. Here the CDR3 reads CASSQAPVGYGTDTQYF. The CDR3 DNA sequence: TGCGCCAGCAGCCAAGCCCCGGTGGGGTACGGCACAGATACGCAGTATTTT.

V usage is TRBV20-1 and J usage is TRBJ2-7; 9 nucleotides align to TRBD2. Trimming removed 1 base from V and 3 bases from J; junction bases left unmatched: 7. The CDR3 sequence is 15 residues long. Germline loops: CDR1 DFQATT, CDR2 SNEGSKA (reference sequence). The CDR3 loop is CSARGLSGGNYEQYF. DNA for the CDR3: TGCAGTGCTAGAGGGTTAAGCGGGGGGAACTACGAGCAGTACTTC.

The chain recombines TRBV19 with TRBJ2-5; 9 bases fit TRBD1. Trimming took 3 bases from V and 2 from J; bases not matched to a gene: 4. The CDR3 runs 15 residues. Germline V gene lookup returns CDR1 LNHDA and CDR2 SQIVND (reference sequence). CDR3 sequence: CASSITGGRQETQYF. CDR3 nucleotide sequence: TGTGCCAGTAGTATCACAGGGGGCCGACAAGAGACCCAGTACTTC. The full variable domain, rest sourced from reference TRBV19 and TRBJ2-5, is DGGITQSPKYLFRKEGQNVTLSCEQNLNHDAMYWYRQDPGQGLRLIYYSQIVNDFQKGDIAEGYSVSREKKESFPLTVTSAQKNPTAFYLCASSITGGRQETQYFGPGTRLLVL.

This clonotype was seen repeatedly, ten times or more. For the CDR3, the DNA is TGCAGTGCTAGGTCAAGGACAGGGGTAACCTACGAGCAGTACTTC. Its protein product is CSARSRTGVTYEQYF. The chain has TRBV20-1 and TRBJ2-7; 9 bases map to TRBD1. Germline values: CDR1 DFQATT, CDR2 SNEGSKA (reference sequence). The CDR3 has 15 residues. The trim removed 3 bases at V and 2 bases at J, leaving 8 bases unmatched.

In DNA form, the CDR3 reads TGTGCCACCCACGGACAGGGTAGCAATCAGCCCCAGCATTTT. Translating it yields CATHGQGSNQPQHF. The genes are TRBV27 and TRBJ1-5; 8 nucleotides agree with TRBD1. V trimming: 10 bases; J trimming: 0 bases; junction bases outside the gene matches: 5. The CDR3 length is 14 residues. Germline loops: CDR1 MNHEY, CDR2 SMNVEV (reference sequence).

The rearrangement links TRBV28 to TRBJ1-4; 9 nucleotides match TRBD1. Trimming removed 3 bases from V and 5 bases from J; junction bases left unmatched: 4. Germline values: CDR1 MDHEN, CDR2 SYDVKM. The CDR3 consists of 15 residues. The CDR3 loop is CASSFTGTGNEKLFF. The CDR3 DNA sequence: TGTGCCAGCAGTTTCACCGGGACAGGGAATGAAAAACTGTTTTTT.

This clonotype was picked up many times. This CDR3 is CASSDVRAGTYNEQFF. The CDR3 nucleotides read TGTGCCAGCAGTGATGTTCGAGCGGGAACTTACAATGAGCAGTTCTTC. V gene TRBV2 combines with J gene TRBJ2-1; 7 bases are a match to TRBD2. V trimming: 3 bases; J trimming: 4 bases; junction bases outside the gene matches: 9. CDR3 length: 16 amino acids. Germline CDR1 SNHLY, CDR2 FYNNEI. Based on the CDR3 plus reference TRBV2 and TRBJ2-1, the full variable domain is EPEVTQTPSHQVTQMGQEVILRCVPISNHLYFYWYRQILGQKVEFLVSFYNNEISEKSEIFDDQFSVERPDGSNFTLKIRSTKLEDSAMYFCASSDVRAGTYNEQFFGPGTRLTVL.

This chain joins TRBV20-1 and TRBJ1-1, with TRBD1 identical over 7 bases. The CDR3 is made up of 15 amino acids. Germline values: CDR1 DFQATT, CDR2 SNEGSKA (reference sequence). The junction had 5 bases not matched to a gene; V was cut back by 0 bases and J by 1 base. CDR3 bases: TGCAGTGCTAGAGACTTAGACAGGGAGAACACTGAAGCTTTCTTT. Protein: CSARDLDRENTEAFF.